This TCR beta chain was profiled in a study of tissue T cells after allogeneic stem cell transplantation. Study outcomes and limitations: TCR repertoires tracked anatomic similarity, regardless of disease or transplant status. Only a limited share of tissue TCRs appeared in blood or spleen.

The CDR3 covers 15 residues. V lost 2 bases and J 4 bases, leaving 12 bases between the germline ends. Germline values: CDR1 SGHKS, CDR2 YYEKEE (reference sequence). Comments on this clone: What it binds is unknown.

This table comes from immunoSEQ multiplex PCR, and its TCRdb copy is limited to in-frame clones, with some not included. This repertoire shows 9,500 to 15,000 clones, roughly 70% found once; its top ten account for around 15%. This TCR came from a woman aged 18-50 years with breast cancer. The genes are TRBV5-5 and TRBJ2-2; maybe TRBD1 (6 bases). The sequenced sample was tissue from the right colon, obtained at autopsy. CDR3 DNA: TGTGCCAGCAGCTTTCGACAGGCTCTCACCGGGGAGCTGTTTTTT. Encoded protein: CASSFRQALTGELFF.